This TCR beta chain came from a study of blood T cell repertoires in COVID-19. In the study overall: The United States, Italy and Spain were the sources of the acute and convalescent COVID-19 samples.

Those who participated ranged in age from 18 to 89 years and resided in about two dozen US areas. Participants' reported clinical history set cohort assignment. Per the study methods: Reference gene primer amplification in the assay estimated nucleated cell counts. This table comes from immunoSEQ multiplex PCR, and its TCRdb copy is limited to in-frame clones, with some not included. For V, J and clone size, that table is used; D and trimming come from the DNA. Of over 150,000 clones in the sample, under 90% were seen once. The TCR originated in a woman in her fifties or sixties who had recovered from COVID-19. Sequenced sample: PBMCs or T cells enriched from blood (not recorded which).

CDR3 nucleotide sequence: TGTGCCAGCAGCAGGGGATCTGGAAACACCATATATTTT. Translated: CASSRGSGNTIYF. This sequence joins TRBV6-5 and TRBJ1-3, with a tentative D call TRBD1 (6 bases). V lost 6 bases and J lost 1, with 7 bases in between. Germline CDR1 is MNHEY and CDR2 is SVGAGI. The CDR3 has 13 amino acids.